These 17 T cell receptor beta chains originate from one sample sequenced in a study of cytomegalovirus exposure and HLA in healthy donors. Both 60 Vbeta primers and 13 Jbeta primers went into the PCR. Method: immunoSEQ multiplex PCR; TCRdb's copy keeps in-frame clones and lacks some. The sample yields roughly 130,000 clones, approximately 80% seen once. Sequences were obtained from PBMCs. The receptors stem from a man aged 40-55 years in good health and CMV-seronegative.

The chain carries TRBV19 and TRBJ2-3; 7 bases align to TRBD1. Germline loops: CDR1 LNHDA, CDR2 SQIVND (reference sequence). With 6 bases clipped from V and 1 base from J, the junction kept 7 bases outside the gene matches. CDR3 length: 15 residues. CDR3 amino acids: CASRRGQERTDTQYF. The DNA for the CDR3 is TGTGCCAGTAGACGAGGACAGGAGCGCACAGATACGCAGTATTTT. The variable domain in full, completed from reference TRBV19 and TRBJ2-3, reads DGGITQSPKYLFRKEGQNVTLSCEQNLNHDAMYWYRQDPGQGLRLIYYSQIVNDFQKGDIAEGYSVSREKKESFPLTVTSAQKNPTAFYLCASRRGQERTDTQYFGPGTRLTVL.

The chain carries TRBV5-1 and TRBJ2-7; possible D gene TRBD1, 5 bases. Germline-derived CDR1 and CDR2 are SGHRS and YFSETQ. V shed 5 bases and J shed 0 bases, with 6 bases lying between them. The CDR3 extends over 12 amino acids. As DNA, the CDR3 is TGCGCCAGCAGGCAGGGCTCCTACGAGCAGTACTTC. Protein sequence: CASRQGSYEQYF.

This clone showed up just once. This chain connects TRBV10-2 to TRBJ2-5; 12 bases agree with TRBD1. The V gene end was trimmed by 5 bases and the J gene end by 5 bases; junction bases not matched to a gene: 6. Germline V CDR1 and CDR2: WSHSY, SAAADI. The CDR3 extends over 15 amino acids. CDR3 in amino acids: CASSPGTGGWETQYF. The CDR3, as DNA: TGCGCCAGCAGTCCCGGGACAGGGGGCTGGGAGACCCAGTACTTC.

This clone has more than one count but fewer than ten. This chain links TRBV25-1 with TRBJ2-5; D is undetermined. V lost 1 base, J lost 5 bases, and 11 bases lay in between. The CDR3 is 14 amino acids. Germline CDR1 and CDR2: MGHDK and SYGVNS. This CDR3 is CASSEWSGSETQYF. The CDR3 region has the DNA TGTGCCAGCAGTGAATGGTCAGGATCTGAGACCCAGTACTTC. Filled out from reference TRBV25-1 and TRBJ2-5, the complete variable domain reads EADIYQTPRYLVIGTGKKITLECSQTMGHDKMYWYQQDPGMELHLIHYSYGVNSTEKGDLSSESTVSRIRTEHFPLTLESARPSHTSQYLCASSEWSGSETQYFGPGTRLLVL.

The J gene is TRBJ2-7, the V gene TRBV4-1, with TRBD1 matching over 7 bases. Trimming took 4 bases from V and 0 from J; bases not matched to a gene: 6. The CDR3 spans 15 residues. Germline CDR1 reads MGHRA; CDR2 reads YSYEKL. This chain's CDR3 is CASSPQPGGSYEQYF. DNA for the CDR3: TGCGCCAGCAGCCCTCAGCCAGGGGGCTCCTACGAGCAGTACTTC.

V gene TRBV7-3 combines with J gene TRBJ2-1; 14 nucleotides line up with TRBD2. Germline V lookup: CDR1 SGHTA, CDR2 FQGTGA. The CDR3 totals 15 residues. V lost 3 bases, J lost 10 bases, and 5 bases stayed unmatched. CDR3 nucleotides: TGTGCCAGCAGCTTGACTAGCGGGGGGGCTGGAGAGCAGTTCTTC. Its protein is CASSLTSGGAGEQFF.

The chain couples TRBV19 to TRBJ2-1, with 8 positions matching TRBD2. There are 14 residues in the CDR3. The trim removed 3 bases at V and 7 bases at J, leaving 5 bases unmatched. Germline assignment: CDR1 LNHDA and CDR2 SQIVND (reference sequence). CDR3 protein: CASSIGAGGNEQFF. CDR3 coding DNA: TGTGCCAGTAGTATCGGTGCGGGAGGTAATGAGCAGTTCTTC.

The gene calls are TRBV4-1 and TRBJ2-1; 13 bases align to TRBD2. The CDR3 is made up of 15 amino acids. The germline CDR1 and CDR2 sequences are MGHRA and YSYEKL. The V segment lost 3 bases and the J segment 10 bases; nucleotides outside the gene matches: 6. The CDR3 loop is CASSHVTSGGPEQFF. In DNA, the CDR3 is TGCGCCAGCAGCCACGTGACTAGCGGGGGGCCCGAGCAGTTCTTC.

The chain has TRBV28 and TRBJ1-4; no reliable D call. With 3 bases removed from V and 7 bases from J, the gap between germline ends came to 9 bases. The CDR3 spans 13 residues. CDR1 is MDHEN, CDR2 SYDVKM, per germline. The CDR3 loop is CASSLGGSEKLFF. CDR3 nucleotide sequence: TGTGCCAGCAGTTTGGGAGGGTCTGAAAAACTGTTTTTT.

This clone occurred once. The chain carries TRBV19 and TRBJ1-1, with a weak D call TRBD1 (5 bases). CDR3 length: 13 amino acids. V lost 4 bases, J lost 7 bases, and 13 bases lay in between. CDR1 is LNHDA and CDR2 is SQIVND in the germline V gene (reference sequence). CDR3 nucleotide sequence: TGTGCCAGTAGTACCGTTATCGACAGTGAAGCTTTCTTT. It yields the protein CASSTVIDSEAFF.

The rearrangement uses TRBV9 and TRBJ1-4; a weak D match, TRBD1 (6 bases). V was shortened by 0 bases and J by 4 bases, with 10 bases between the two germline ends. Germline V gene data show CDR1 as SGDLS and CDR2 as YYNGEE. This CDR3 region has 15 residues. CDR3 DNA: TGTGCCAGCAGCGTAGCGGGACAAGTTAATGAAAAACTGTTTTTT. Translation gives CASSVAGQVNEKLFF.

V and J are TRBV2 and TRBJ2-5; 12 bases are shared with TRBD2. The CDR3 has 17 amino acids. The germline gives CDR1 SNHLY, CDR2 FYNNEI. The V gene end was trimmed by 5 bases and the J gene end by 2 bases; junction bases not matched to a gene: 9. The CDR3 protein is CASSPSPLAGGQETQYF. For the CDR3, the DNA is TGTGCCAGCAGTCCGTCCCCTCTAGCGGGGGGGCAAGAGACCCAGTACTTC.

In its sample, this clone was seen once. The CDR3 loop is CASSYLVATGNEKLFF. The CDR3 bases are TGTGCCAGCAGCTACCTGGTCGCGACAGGGAATGAAAAACTGTTTTTT. The rearrangement links TRBV11-2 to TRBJ1-4; the match to TRBD1 covers 7 bases. CDR3 length: 16 residues. The V segment lost 4 bases and the J segment 5 bases; nucleotides outside the gene matches: 10. Germline assignment: CDR1 SGHAT and CDR2 FQNNGV.

In its sample, this clone was seen a few times. V gene TRBV5-1 combines with J gene TRBJ1-5; 7 bases align to TRBD1. The CDR3 is made up of 15 amino acids. CDR1 and CDR2 (germline): SGHRS, YFSETQ. After removal of 2 bases from V and 1 base from J, the junction contained 3 bases not matched to a gene. CDR3: CASSFTGESNQPQHF. CDR3 sequence (DNA): TGCGCCAGCAGCTTCACAGGGGAAAGCAATCAGCCCCAGCATTTT.

This chain links TRBV5-1 with TRBJ1-1; possibly TRBD1 for D (6 bases). The CDR3 has 15 residues. V was cut by 0 bases and J by 4 bases, with 13 bases left in between. From germline, CDR1 is SGHRS and CDR2 YFSETQ. The CDR3 nucleotides are TGCGCCAGCAGCTTGGGAGGCAGGGGAGTCACTGAAGCTTTCTTT. It encodes CASSLGGRGVTEAFF.

This clone came up a few times. This chain connects TRBV7-6 to TRBJ1-2; 8 bases are shared with TRBD1. Germline values: CDR1 SGHVS, CDR2 FNYEAQ. The CDR3 runs to 15 residues. Losses at the gene ends were 5 bases for V and 3 bases for J; bases not matched to a gene: 8. The CDR3 nucleotides read TGTGCCAGCAGCAAAACAGGGGGGCCCTACTATGGCTACACCTTC. Its translation: CASSKTGGPYYGYTF.

The J gene is TRBJ2-7, the V gene TRBV2; possibly TRBD2 for D (5 bases). This CDR3 region has 12 residues. V dropped 7 bases and J dropped 4 bases, with 11 bases sitting between them. Germline values: CDR1 SNHLY, CDR2 FYNNEI. The CDR3 reads CASKERTYEQYF. CDR3 in DNA: TGTGCCAGCAAAGAGCGGACTTACGAGCAGTACTTC.